This T cell receptor (beta chain) is from a study of CD8 T cells in Susac syndrome. Random hexamers were used to reverse transcribe about 0.5 to 1 ug of RNA. Via MiXCR, TCRdb re-called the immunoSEQ multiplex PCR reads, giving one row per CDR3 protein. In the table there are 80,000 or so distinct CDR3 sequences, approximately 96% of which are singletons. After removal of 4 bases from V and 4 bases from J, the junction contained 6 bases not matched to a gene. From germline, CDR1 is MGHRA and CDR2 YSYEKL. The CDR3 has 14 residues. This clonotype was seen just once. The receptor's source is a human donor with Susac syndrome. V usage is TRBV4-1 and J usage is TRBJ2-5, with 7 bases that match TRBD2. Sequenced sample: CD8+ T cells from PBMCs. The CDR3 loop is CASSLGLGVETQYF. CDR3 bases: TGCGCCAGCAGCCTTGGACTAGGGGTAGAGACCCAGTACTTC.